Below are 14 T cell receptor beta chains sequenced from a single sample in a study of graft-versus-host responses after intestinal transplantation. Sequencing used immunoSEQ multiplex PCR; TCRdb keeps in-frame clones, though not all of them. The sample includes about 30,000 clones, approximately 93% of them seen just once. The material sequenced was PBMCs, taken approximately 69 days after intestinal transplant. The receptors come from a human patient who received an intestinal transplant, so some T cells may come from the graft donor.

Points on this clone: One junction end does not reproduce the germline sequence, and a read error may be involved. The genes are TRBV11-1 and TRBJ2-5; 13 bases map to TRBD2. The germline V gene encodes CDR1 SGHAT and CDR2 FQDESV (reference sequence). CDR3 length: 17 residues. The CDR3 DNA reads as TGTACCAGCAGCGCCGGGACTAGCGGGGTTAGGGTAGGGACCCAGTACTTC. It specifies CTSSAGTSGVRVGTQYF.

The chain has TRBV4-1 and TRBJ2-4; D is unresolved. The CDR3 consists of 17 residues. The germline V gene has CDR1 MGHRA and CDR2 YSYEKL. Between the trimmed V and J ends, which lost 0 bases and 0 bases, there was a span of 12 bases. The CDR3 nucleotides are TGCGCCAGCAGCCAAGATTTCCGAGAGCTAGCCAAAAACATTCAGTACTTC. Amino acid sequence: CASSQDFRELAKNIQYF.

To note about this clone: This CDR3 is also generated by other DNA sequences in the sample. This CDR3 is CASSSISYEQYF. The CDR3 DNA sequence: TGTGCCAGCAGTTCAATATCCTACGAGCAGTACTTC. The rearrangement uses TRBV28 and TRBJ2-7; D gene ambiguous. V dropped 4 bases and J dropped 1 base, with 5 bases sitting between them. The CDR3 loop spans 12 amino acids. CDR1 is MDHEN and CDR2 is SYDVKM in the germline V gene.

The gene calls are TRBV5-8 and TRBJ2-5; 10 nucleotides match TRBD1. Per the germline V gene, CDR1 is SGHTS and CDR2 is YDEGEE. J was trimmed by 5 bases and V by 4 bases; bases with no gene match: 14. The CDR3 sequence is 17 residues long. CDR3: CASSGYSGQGFRETQYF. CDR3 in DNA: TGTGCCAGCAGCGGATACTCGGGACAGGGGTTTCGGGAGACCCAGTACTTC.

The J gene is TRBJ2-5, the V gene TRBV6-5; TRBD1 might be the D (6 bases). The ends were cut back, 6 bases at V and 5 bases at J, with 13 bases in the middle. Germline lookup yields CDR1 MNHEY and CDR2 SVGAGI. This CDR3 contains 13 residues. The CDR3 protein is CASRTGIGETQYF. The CDR3, as DNA: TGTGCCAGCAGAACAGGGATCGGGGAGACCCAGTACTTC.

The V gene is TRBV4-2, the J gene TRBJ1-1; 7 positions agree with TRBD1. CDR3 size: 16 residues. Germline lookup yields CDR1 LGHNA and CDR2 YNFKEQ. The V segment lost 2 bases and the J segment 4 bases; nucleotides outside the gene matches: 10. Here the CDR3 reads CASSQPRQGPATEAFF. The CDR3 DNA sequence: TGTGCCAGCAGCCAACCTAGACAGGGCCCTGCCACTGAAGCTTTCTTT.

V usage is TRBV30 and J usage is TRBJ1-2; D remains unclear. V lost 0 bases and J lost 10, with 12 bases in between. Germline CDR1 is GTSNPN and CDR2 is SVGIG (reference sequence). There are 12 residues in the CDR3. CDR3: CAWSVLSRFYTF. The CDR3 nucleotides read TGTGCCTGGAGTGTACTTAGTCGCTTCTACACCTTC.

The chain has TRBV5-1 and TRBJ2-1, with 7 positions matching TRBD2. The CDR3 is 14 amino acids. V gave up 4 bases and J gave up 6 bases; unmatched junction bases: 7. Germline-derived CDR1 and CDR2 are SGHRS and YFSETQ. This chain's CDR3 is CASSLRGGSNEQFF. In DNA, the CDR3 is TGCGCCAGCAGCCTGAGGGGAGGGAGCAATGAGCAGTTCTTC.

The count of this clone is one. The gene calls are TRBV5-6 and TRBJ2-7, with D perhaps given as TRBD1 or TRBD2 (5 bases each). Germline V gives CDR1 SGHDT, CDR2 YYEEEE. The CDR3 runs to 17 residues. The V end lost 0 bases, the J end lost 2 bases, and 18 bases lay between the germline ends. The CDR3 nucleotides are TGTGCCAGCAGCTTGGTGGGACGCCAAACCTGGGCCTACGAGCAGTACTTC. This gives the protein CASSLVGRQTWAYEQYF.

This chain joins TRBV12-5 and TRBJ2-6, with D maybe TRBD1 (7 bases). This CDR3 region has 17 residues. In germline, CDR1 is LGHNT, CDR2 FRNRAP. The ends were cut back, 6 bases at V and 0 bases at J, with 15 bases in the middle. CDR3 protein: CASGEGQSISGANVLTF. CDR3 nucleotide sequence: TGTGCTAGTGGGGAGGGACAGTCAATCTCTGGGGCCAACGTCCTGACTTTC.

The chain is built from TRBV5-6 and TRBJ2-3; 13 nucleotides agree with TRBD2. The ends lost 2 bases at V and 0 bases at J; junction bases unmatched: 6. The V gene's germline CDR1 is SGHDT and CDR2 YYEEEE. The CDR3 contains 18 residues. In DNA form, the CDR3 reads TGTGCCAGCAGCTTCAACGGACTAGCGGGAGATAGCACAGATACGCAGTATTTT. Translated: CASSFNGLAGDSTDTQYF. Complete variable domain (other parts from reference TRBV5-6 and TRBJ2-3): DAGVTQSPTHLIKTRGQQVTLRCSPKSGHDTVSWYQQALGQGPQFIFQYYEEEERQRGNFPDRFSGHQFPNYSSELNVNALLLGDSALYLCASSFNGLAGDSTDTQYFGPGTRLTVL.

This chain joins TRBV4-1 and TRBJ1-5; 7 positions agree with TRBD1. Germline-derived CDR1 and CDR2 are MGHRA and YSYEKL. The J segment lost 0 bases and the V segment lost 2 bases, leaving 10 bases of the junction unmatched. This CDR3 region has 18 residues. This chain's CDR3 is CASSQTPDRAYSNQPQHF. In nucleotides, the CDR3 is TGCGCCAGCAGCCAAACTCCCGACAGGGCCTATAGCAATCAGCCCCAGCATTTT.

V and J are TRBV19 and TRBJ1-1, with TRBD1 as a possible D gene (5 bases). The V gene's germline CDR1 is LNHDA and CDR2 SQIVND (reference sequence). The length of the CDR3 is 14 residues. Trimming stripped 3 bases from V and 2 bases from J, with 10 bases between. The CDR3 loop reads CASSIWDGNTEAFF. The DNA of the CDR3 is TGTGCCAGTAGTATCTGGGACGGAAACACTGAAGCTTTCTTT.

This chain connects TRBV5-1 to TRBJ2-7; 7 nucleotides agree with TRBD1. The CDR3 spans 15 residues. Germline CDR1 reads SGHRS; CDR2 reads YFSETQ. V dropped 0 bases and J dropped 3; count of bases not matched to a gene: 6. The CDR3 loop is CASSLASGTVYEQYF. Written as DNA, the CDR3 is TGCGCCAGCAGCTTGGCCTCCGGGACAGTCTACGAGCAGTACTTC.